This is a list of T cell receptor beta chains from one sample in a study of CD8 T cells in ankylosing spondylitis. TCRdb itself ran the 5' RACE reads through MiXCR, one entry per CDR3 protein. The sample records around 770,000 distinct CDR3 sequences, over 9.5% being singletons. Sequencing was carried out using blood, either unsorted or a sorted T cell fraction (not recorded which). The source is a male donor with ankylosing spondylitis. CDR3s include the opening cysteine and the closing phenylalanine or tryptophan. A D gene is named only where the DNA matches it firmly. Clone size is stated in some rows and not others, as once, few, many or a class when expanded.

>many|TRBJ2-3|.|TRBV20-1
TGCAGTGCTAGAGTTCCGGGAGTTAATACGCAGTATTTT
CSARVPGVNTQYF
>.|TRBJ2-1|.|TRBV2
TGTGCCAGCACCCGGAGAGGCGACTTGGGTGAGCAGTTCTTC
CASTRRGDLGEQFF
>few|TRBJ1-1|.|TRBV6-2/TRBV6-3
TGTGCCAGCAGCCCCCGCGTTAAGACTGAAGCTTTCTTT
CASSPRVKTEAFF
>.|TRBJ2-1|TRBD2|TRBV7-2
TGTGCCAGCAGCTTAGATCACGGGAGGGGCGAGCAGTTCTTC
CASSLDHGRGEQFF
>many|TRBJ2-7|.|TRBV20-1
TGCAGTGCTAGAGATGCAGGTAGAAGCTCCTACGAGCAGTACTTC
CSARDAGRSSYEQYF
>.|TRBJ2-7|.|TRBV12-3/TRBV12-4
TGTGCCAGCAGTGGCCGGGGGCAGCAGTACTTC
CASSGRGQQYF
>many|TRBJ2-7|.|TRBV12-3/TRBV12-4
TGTGCCAGCAACCTCCCGGGGGATGTAGGGGCGTTACAGTACTTC
CASNLPGDVGALQYF
>.|TRBJ1-1|.|TRBV6-5
TGTGCCAGCAGTTACTACCGGGACATACCTAATGATGAAGCTTTCTTT
CASSYYRDIPNDEAFF
>few|TRBJ2-7|TRBD1|TRBV29-1
TGCAGCGTGGCCAAACAGGGGGCTAGGGACGAGCAGTACTTC
CSVAKQGARDEQYF
>many|TRBJ1-3|TRBD1|TRBV7-9
TGTGCCAGCAGCTTCGCAGACAGGGGGAACACCATATATTTT
CASSFADRGNTIYF
>few|TRBJ2-7|.|TRBV6-5
TGTGCCAGCAGTTACTACGAATCCTCCTACGAGCAGTACTTC
CASSYYESSYEQYF
>.|TRBJ1-1|.|TRBV4-3
TGCGCCAGCAGCCACGCCCTCGATCGGCTTAGCACTGAAGCTTTCTTT
CASSHALDRLSTEAFF
>.|TRBJ2-7|TRBD2|TRBV20-1
TGCAGTGCTGCGGGACTATTGAAGGGGCCCTACGAGCAGTACTTC
CSAAGLLKGPYEQYF
>few|TRBJ2-3|.|TRBV7-7
TGTGCTAGCAGCTCGTGGCCAGGAGATACGCAGTATTTT
CASSSWPGDTQYF
>.|TRBJ2-2|.|TRBV15
TGTGCCACCAGCAGAGCAAGGACATCGAACACCGGGGAGCTGTTTTTT
CATSRARTSNTGELFF
>few|TRBJ2-7|TRBD2|TRBV12-3/TRBV12-4
TGTGCCAGCAGTTTATACGGAGCGGGACTCTCCTACGAGCAGTACTTC
CASSLYGAGLSYEQYF
>.|TRBJ2-7|.|TRBV20-1
TGCAGTGCTAGGGCCCGGGGGACTCTCCTAGACTACGAGCAGTACTTC
CSARARGTLLDYEQYF
>few|TRBJ2-7|TRBD2|TRBV20-1
TGCAGTGTGAGGGCTAGCGGAACCTACGAGCAGTACTTC
CSVRASGTYEQYF
>many|TRBJ1-2|TRBD1|TRBV20-1
TGCAGTGCTAGAGATTTAAGGGGGCCTGGCTATGGCTACACCTTC
CSARDLRGPGYGYTF
>many|TRBJ2-1|TRBD2|TRBV29-1
TGCAGCGTTGTTGGGCTAGCGGGAGGCAACTCCTACAATGAGCAGTTCTTC
CSVVGLAGGNSYNEQFF
>.|TRBJ2-2|TRBD1|TRBV6-2/TRBV6-3
TGTGCCATCACCGCCGGGACAGGGGGTCCCGGGGAGCTGTTTTTT
CAITAGTGGPGELFF
>.|TRBJ2-7|TRBD2|TRBV20-1
TGCAGTGCTTCGGGACTAGCGTTCACCTACGAGCAGTACTTC
CSASGLAFTYEQYF
>few|TRBJ2-7|TRBD1|TRBV4-2
TGTGCCAGCTCCACTTCCGGGACAGGGGGCCGAGAGCAGTACTTC
CASSTSGTGGREQYF
>many|TRBJ1-1|.|TRBV20-1
TGCAGTGCTAGAGGTCACTCCGCGGCGAACACTGAAGCTTTCTTT
CSARGHSAANTEAFF
>many|TRBJ2-6|.|TRBV29-1
TGCAGCGTTGACCCAGGGGCTGGGGCCAACGTCCTGACTTTC
CSVDPGAGANVLTF
>many|TRBJ2-7|.|TRBV5-5
TGTGCCAGCAGCGCATTGGACTACGAGCAGTACTTC
CASSALDYEQYF
>once|TRBJ2-3|.|TRBV3-1
TGTGCCAGCAGCCGAGAGGGAGTCTCAGATACGCAGTATTTT
CASSREGVSDTQYF
>many|TRBJ2-7|TRBD2|TRBV5-1
TGCGCCAGCAGCGGGCCGGGACTAGCGTACGAGCAGTACTTC
CASSGPGLAYEQYF
>.|TRBJ2-1|.|TRBV10-3
TGTGCCATCGCAGCTTCCTCTAGCGCCTCGGGGGACAATGAGCAGTTCTTC
CAIAASSSASGDNEQFF
>many|TRBJ2-5|.|TRBV10-3
TGTGCCATCAGCGGAACTAGGGGGGAAGAGACCCAGTACTTC
CAISGTRGEETQYF
>.|TRBJ2-3|TRBD2|TRBV27
TGTGCCAGCAGTTTAACCACTAGCGGGAGAGGTGAAAATACGCAGTATTTT
CASSLTTSGRGENTQYF
>.|TRBJ2-7|.|TRBV4-1
TGCGCCAGCAGCCAAGATCCCCGGTCCCACGAGCAGTACTTC
CASSQDPRSHEQYF
>many|TRBJ2-7|.|TRBV20-1
TGCAGTGCTAGGTTTAGCGGTGGGCCCTACGAGCAGTACTTC
CSARFSGGPYEQYF
>many|TRBJ2-2|.|TRBV5-1
TGCGCCAGCAGCTTGAATGAGGGGCTTTGGAACGCCGGGGAGCTGTTTTTT
CASSLNEGLWNAGELFF
>few|TRBJ1-5|.|TRBV6-1
TGTGCCAGCAGTGTACAGGGATTGGGCAATCAGCCCCAGCATTTT
CASSVQGLGNQPQHF
>many|TRBJ2-3|TRBD2|TRBV10-3
TGTGCCATCAGTGAGTCGCGCGCGGGAGGTACAGATACGCAGTATTTT
CAISESRAGGTDTQYF
>few|TRBJ1-1|.|TRBV18
TGTGCCAGCTCACCACCAGGGGGGGAAACTGAAGCTTTCTTT
CASSPPGGETEAFF
>few|TRBJ2-2|TRBD2|TRBV4-3
TGCGCCAGCAGCCAAGGAGGTCCTAGCGGGAGAGAGGAGCTGTTTTTT
CASSQGGPSGREELFF
>.|TRBJ2-5|.|TRBV11-2
TGTGCCAGCAGCCACCCCCAGGGGGGCGGAGAGACCCAGTACTTC
CASSHPQGGGETQYF
>many|TRBJ2-7|.|TRBV6-1
TGTGCCAGCAGGGGAGGCGGGGAGCAATACGAGCAGTACTTC
CASRGGGEQYEQYF
>few|TRBJ2-5|TRBD1|TRBV5-6
TGTGCCAGCAGCTGGGACAGGGCGGAGACCCAGTACTTC
CASSWDRAETQYF
>.|TRBJ1-6|.|TRBV15
TGTGCCACCAGCAGAGACCCTCGTTACGGCTATTCATCCCTCCACTTT
CATSRDPRYGYSSLHF